This TCR beta chain was found in a study of T cell repertoires in cytomegalovirus infection. About the study: Both CMV infection and a matching HLA type were indicated by public TCR beta signatures.

Study observations and caveats: Cumulative frequency of public TCR beta families picked out carriers of CMV plus the relevant HLA. CMV-specific TCR beta clonotypes restricted by HLA-C were the ones dominating the ex vivo response.

TCRdb reprocessed the reads via MiXCR and lists one record per CDR3 protein. The table records more than 150,000 distinct CDR3 sequences, roughly 19% of them present only once. CDR3 length: 15 amino acids. V trimming: 3 bases; J trimming: 2 bases; junction bases outside the gene matches: 2. Germline values: CDR1 SGHTA, CDR2 FQGNSA. This clonotype was observed a handful of times. Its antigen is currently unknown. The sequenced material came from PBMCs. The clonotype originates from a human donor in good health (CMV status not recorded). Some clones in this sample may be carry-over from other donors' samples. V usage is TRBV7-2 and J usage is TRBJ1-3, with TRBD1 identical over 9 bases. The CDR3 sequence: CASSLRTGAGNTIYF. Written as DNA, the CDR3 is TGTGCCAGCAGCTTGAGGACAGGGGCTGGAAACACCATATATTTT.